Following are 2 T cell receptor beta chains from one sample sequenced in a study of early T cells in non-severe SARS-CoV-2 infection. TCRdb re-called the 5' RACE reads through MiXCR, storing one row per CDR3 protein. The sample carries about 72,000 distinct CDR3 sequences, 10% recorded once. The sample here was whole blood, taken at baseline. These receptor sequences come from an adult who was a healthcare worker with PCR-confirmed SARS-CoV-2 infection or an uninfected control (not recorded which).

The genes are TRBV7-8 and TRBJ2-3; D may be TRBD2 (7 bases). The V end was cut by 5 bases, the J end by 7 bases, with 25 bases between. CDR3 size: 17 residues. Germline-derived CDR1 and CDR2 are SGHVS and FQNEAQ. The DNA of the CDR3 is TGTGCCAGCAGCCCTCGGGACCCGGGGGGCTCCTCAAATACGCAGTATTTT. It yields the protein CASSPRDPGGSSNTQYF.

V is TRBV10-3 and J is TRBJ1-2; maybe TRBD1 (5 bases). Per the germline V gene, CDR1 is ENHRY and CDR2 is SYGVKD. V was pared by 3 bases and J by 8 bases, with 22 bases between. The CDR3 is 16 residues long. The CDR3 region has the DNA TGTGCCATCAGTGACTCTCCCCTAACCGGGACGATCGGCTACACCTTC. Amino acid sequence: CAISDSPLTGTIGYTF.